This T cell receptor (beta chain) was sequenced in a study of blood T cell repertoires in COVID-19 (dated by TCRdb to the early 2020s). For context, the study as a whole: Samples from collaborators originated in the United States, Italy and Spain and spanned both the acute and convalescent phases of COVID-19. The material from the prospective study consisted of cDNA or gDNA derived from T cells, B-cell-depleted T cells, or PBMCs. Subjects who had been exposed to COVID-19, were actively infected with it, or had recovered from it provided the deeply sampled blood TCRbeta repertoires that made up the dataset. The repertoires were made available in a free public database intended to serve as a resource for research on the immune response to SARS-CoV-2. The samples were drawn from the first 160 participants of the ongoing ImmuneRACE study and from 1,254 subjects provided by 6 global collaborators. Sample metadata almost always included a de-identified subject ID, COVID-19 status, age in years and sex. Where available, HLA class I and class II types were taken from metadata supplied by the sample provider and were not determined by assay-based typing.

Overall study outcomes, separate from this receptor: Clinical and demographic metadata were provided uncurated, with the amount varying by source and participant.

Enrolling through a virtual design, the prospective study's participants ranged in age from about 18 to 89 years and lived across some 23 United States geographic areas. To assign participants to cohorts, the prospective study relied on clinical history that participants themselves reported in a screening survey and a study questionnaire. Recovered participants in ImmuneRACE Cohort 3 were defined as having two consecutive negative NP/OP PCR tests, clearance from a healthcare professional, or resolution of symptoms. In the prospective study, mobile phlebotomists collected whole blood, serum and a nasopharyngeal or oropharyngeal swab from each participant. Participants in the prospective study had the option to provide additional blood draws and questionnaires over a roughly 2-month period. Prospective study blood samples were shipped either frozen or at room temperature before DNA extraction. TCRbeta CDR3 regions were amplified from genomic DNA by means of the immunoSEQ Assay, a bias-controlled multiplex PCR. In the source study's methods: The number of nucleated cells in each sample was estimated by amplification of reference gene primers within the assay. Sequence reads were collapsed and filtered to measure the absolute abundance of every unique TCRbeta CDR3 rearrangement. For each sample, productive Simpson clonality was calculated by taking the square root of Simpson's diversity index across productive rearrangements. The immuneACCESS repertoire file appears here via TCRdb, limited to in-frame rearrangements. These files lack a portion of the clones; in checked studies, under half of the deficit traces to unresolved V genes, and the cause of the others is not known. For V, J and clone size, that table is used; D and trimming come from the DNA. For this sample there are a few hundred thousand clones; over 75% appear just once. The biggest ten clones account for around 3% of the sample.

V is pruned by 4 bases and J by 4 bases, leaving 7 bases of the junction without a gene match. Reading from cysteine to phenylalanine, the CDR3 counts 15 amino acids. Just the 45-base CDR3 DNA is kept, in frame starting at base 1. The germline V gene provides CDR1 KGHDR and CDR2 SFDVKD. This clone was picked up a small number of times. The antigen this receptor binds is unknown. Base qualities are not at hand, and no much larger clone is one base apart. The V and J genes are TRBV24-1 and TRBJ1-2; 8 bases in the junction line up with TRBD1. Sequenced input: PBMCs or T cells enriched from blood (not recorded which). This TCR came from a woman aged 25 to 45 who had recovered from COVID-19. CDR3 sequence: CATSDPGQGSYGYTF. Read as DNA, the sequence is TGTGCCACCAGTGACCCTGGACAGGGTTCCTATGGCTACACCTTC.